This TCR beta chain emerged from a study of blood T cell repertoires in COVID-19 (dated by TCRdb to the early 2020s). Concerning the study at large: Samples covering the acute and convalescent phases of COVID-19 were provided by collaborators in the United States, Italy and Spain. The prospective study material was composed of cDNA or gDNA derived from T cells, B-cell-depleted T cells, or PBMCs. Deeply sampled blood TCRbeta repertoires from subjects exposed to, actively infected with, or recovered from COVID-19 were included in the dataset. The repertoires were made available in a free public database intended to serve as a resource for research on the immune response to SARS-CoV-2. The samples were drawn from the first 160 participants of the ongoing ImmuneRACE study and from some 1,300 subjects provided by 6 global collaborators. The sample metadata nearly always contained a de-identified subject ID, COVID-19 status, age in years and sex. Where HLA class I and class II types were available, the types were taken from metadata supplied by the sample provider, not from assay-based typing.

The collaborating institutions used their own protocols to collect whole blood in K2EDTA tubes. For TCRbeta analysis, collaborators shipped samples as frozen whole blood, isolated PBMCs, or DNA extracted from either of those sample types. TCRbeta CDR3 regions were amplified from genomic DNA by means of the immunoSEQ Assay, a bias-controlled multiplex PCR. The authors' pipeline ran thus. The number of nucleated cells in each sample was estimated by amplification of reference gene primers within the assay. To quantify the absolute abundance of each unique TCRbeta CDR3 rearrangement, sequence reads were collapsed and filtered. Productive Simpson clonality was computed per sample as the square root of Simpson's diversity index over productive rearrangements. TCRdb mirrors the immuneACCESS table, restricted to in-frame sequences. Some clones are absent from its copies; in checked studies, under half trace to an unresolved V gene, and the reason for the others is unknown. The V and J calls and clone size were taken over from that table, and D and trimming were inferred from the DNA. The sample yields tens of thousands of clones; about nine tenths were counted once. The ten largest account for under 5% of the sample.

The germline V gene (reference sequence) sets CDR1 to GTSNPN and CDR2 to SVGIG. Inclusive of the bounding cysteine and phenylalanine, the CDR3 is 11 residues long. Of all the DNA, just the CDR3 is kept, 33 bases in frame from base 1. V gives up 5 bases and J gives up 4 bases, and the segment between their germline ends measures 9 bases. In the case of this clone: This clone's antigen is unknown. Base qualities are not provided; no much larger clone lies one nucleotide away.

What the research found in general, with its limitations: Clinical and demographic metadata were provided uncurated, with the amount varying by source and participant.

The chain joins TRBV30 to TRBJ2-7; the D region possibly corresponds to TRBD1 (6 bases align). Sequencing input: peripheral blood. This receptor was obtained from a human donor in a cohort sampled during active COVID-19. CDR3 region: CAWQQGYEQYF. The DNA is as follows: TGTGCCTGGCAACAGGGATACGAGCAGTACTTC.